Given below is one T cell receptor beta chain in context. This entry belongs to a study of blood T cells in healthy people across ages. Sample-barcoded 5' priming and a J-beta primer mix drove a second PCR of roughly 7 to 11 cycles. TCRdb used MiXCR to reprocess the 5' RACE reads, holding one entry per CDR3 protein. The table includes 550,000 to 650,000 distinct CDR3 sequences, approximately 26% detected once. There are 15 residues in the CDR3. Germline V gene data show CDR1 as MNHEY and CDR2 as SVGEGT. J was trimmed by 1 base and V by 6 bases; bases with no gene match: 6. These data also featured in a second study, about T cells of mothers and their children. This second study notes: Related and unrelated pairs show TCR recombination output that thymic selection shapes similarly.

This sequence originates from a boy aged 2 to 10 in good health. Sample: blood. The chain has TRBV6-2 or TRBV6-3 and TRBJ1-5, with 7 bases lining up with TRBD1. CDR3 residues: CASSLTGASNQPQHF. The CDR3 DNA follows: TGTGCCAGCAGCCTAACAGGGGCCAGCAATCAGCCCCAGCATTTT.